The clone carrying this T cell receptor beta chain was observed at least ten times. Its specificity is not known. This entry is derived from a study of cytomegalovirus exposure and HLA in healthy donors. General observations from the study: The study put 160 or so TCR beta chains on its list as cytomegalovirus-associated. Researchers reportedly found TCR beta sequences accurately predicted most subjects' HLA-A and HLA-B alleles.

The PCR used 60 Vbeta and 13 Jbeta primers. This table comes from immunoSEQ multiplex PCR, and its TCRdb copy is limited to in-frame clones, with some not included. This sample has 100,000 to 120,000 clones, with roughly 70% found just once. The TCR was taken from a young man in good health and CMV-seropositive. Sequencing used PBMCs.

CDR3 in amino acids: CASSDSIGLAGLRATGELFF. The CDR3 nucleotides are TGTGCCAGCAGTGACTCGATTGGACTAGCGGGGTTACGGGCCACCGGGGAGCTGTTTTTT. The rearrangement uses TRBV6-4 and TRBJ2-2, with 12 bases that match TRBD2. The CDR3 sequence is 20 residues long. Trimming cost V 0 bases and J 4 bases; bases outside gene matches: 12. Germline CDR1 MRHNA, CDR2 SNTAGT.